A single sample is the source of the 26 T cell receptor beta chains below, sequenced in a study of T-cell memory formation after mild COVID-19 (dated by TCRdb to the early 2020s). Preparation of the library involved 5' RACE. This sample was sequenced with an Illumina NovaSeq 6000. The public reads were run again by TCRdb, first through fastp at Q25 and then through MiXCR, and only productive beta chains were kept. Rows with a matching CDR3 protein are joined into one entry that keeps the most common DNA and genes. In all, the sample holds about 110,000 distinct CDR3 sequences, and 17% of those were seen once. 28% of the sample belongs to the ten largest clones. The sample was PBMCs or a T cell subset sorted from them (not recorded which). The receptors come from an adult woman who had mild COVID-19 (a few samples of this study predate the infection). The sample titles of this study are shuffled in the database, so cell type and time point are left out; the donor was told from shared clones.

The CDR3: CASNQDRGENTGELFF. As DNA, the CDR3 is TGTGCCAGCAACCAGGACAGGGGCGAGAACACCGGGGAGCTGTTTTTT. The V call is TRBV5-6, the J call TRBJ2-2; 9 bases agree with TRBD1. V shed 6 bases and J 1 base; nucleotides not matched to a gene: 7. Germline CDR1 and CDR2: SGHDT and YYEEEE. This CDR3 is 16 amino acids long.

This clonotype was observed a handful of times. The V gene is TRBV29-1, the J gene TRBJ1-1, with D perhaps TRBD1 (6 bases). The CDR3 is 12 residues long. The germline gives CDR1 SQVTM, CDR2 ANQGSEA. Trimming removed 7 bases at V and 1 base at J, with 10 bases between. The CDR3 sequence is CSAGQPNTEAFF. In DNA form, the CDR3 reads TGCAGCGCTGGACAGCCGAACACTGAAGCTTTCTTT.

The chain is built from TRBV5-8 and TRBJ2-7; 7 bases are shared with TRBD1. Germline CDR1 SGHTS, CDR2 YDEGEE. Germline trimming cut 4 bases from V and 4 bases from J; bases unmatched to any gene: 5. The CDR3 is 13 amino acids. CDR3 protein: CASSPGQWYEQYF. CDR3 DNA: TGTGCCAGCAGCCCGGGACAGTGGTACGAGCAGTACTTC.

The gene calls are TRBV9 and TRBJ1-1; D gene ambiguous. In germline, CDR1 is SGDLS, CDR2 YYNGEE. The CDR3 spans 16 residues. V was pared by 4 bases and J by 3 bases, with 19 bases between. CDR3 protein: CASSPSGLSMDTEAFF. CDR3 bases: TGTGCCAGCAGCCCCTCGGGGTTGAGTATGGACACTGAAGCTTTCTTT.

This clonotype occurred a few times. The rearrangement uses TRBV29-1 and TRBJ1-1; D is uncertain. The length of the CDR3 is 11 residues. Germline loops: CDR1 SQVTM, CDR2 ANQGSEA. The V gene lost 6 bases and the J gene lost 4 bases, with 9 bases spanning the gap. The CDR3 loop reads CSVLMGTEAFF. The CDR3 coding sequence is TGCAGCGTGTTAATGGGCACTGAAGCTTTCTTT.

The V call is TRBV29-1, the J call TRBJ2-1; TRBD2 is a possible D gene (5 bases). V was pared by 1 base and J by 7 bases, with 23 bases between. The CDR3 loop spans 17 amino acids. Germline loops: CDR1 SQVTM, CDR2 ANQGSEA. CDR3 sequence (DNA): TGCAGCGTTGAAGGTCGTTCGGGATTGGGGTTTGGAAATGAGCAGTTCTTC. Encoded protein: CSVEGRSGLGFGNEQFF.

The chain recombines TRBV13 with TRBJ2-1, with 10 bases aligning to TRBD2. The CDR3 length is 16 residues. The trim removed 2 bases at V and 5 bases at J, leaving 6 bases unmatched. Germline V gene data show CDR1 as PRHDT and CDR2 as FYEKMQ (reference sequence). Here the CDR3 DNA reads TGTGCCAGCAGCTTAAGACGAGCGGGGGGGAACAATGAGCAGTTCTTC. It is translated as CASSLRRAGGNNEQFF.

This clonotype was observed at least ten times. This CDR3 is CASSQGRLRQGGTDTQYF. The CDR3 DNA sequence: TGCGCCAGCAGCCAAGGGCGGCTGAGACAGGGAGGGACAGATACGCAGTATTTT. This chain connects TRBV4-3 to TRBJ2-3; D may match TRBD1 or TRBD2 (7 bases each). The CDR3 extends over 18 amino acids. CDR1 is LGHNA and CDR2 is YSLEER in the germline V gene. Trimming left V 1 base short and J 3 bases short, with 20 bases between.

CDR3 in amino acids: CATRGRTEAFF. CDR3 DNA: TGTGCCACCCGTGGGAGGACTGAAGCTTTCTTT. The chain has TRBV12-3 or TRBV12-4 and TRBJ1-1; D ambiguous. Trimming cost V 10 bases and J 5 bases, with 11 bases left between them. The CDR3 length is 11 residues.

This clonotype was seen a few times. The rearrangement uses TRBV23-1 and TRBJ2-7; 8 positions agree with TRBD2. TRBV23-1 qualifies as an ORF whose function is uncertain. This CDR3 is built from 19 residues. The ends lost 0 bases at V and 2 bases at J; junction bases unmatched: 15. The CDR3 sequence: CASSQSDGMIAGIAYEQYF. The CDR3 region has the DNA TGCGCCAGCAGTCAATCGGACGGGATGATAGCGGGGATTGCCTACGAGCAGTACTTC.

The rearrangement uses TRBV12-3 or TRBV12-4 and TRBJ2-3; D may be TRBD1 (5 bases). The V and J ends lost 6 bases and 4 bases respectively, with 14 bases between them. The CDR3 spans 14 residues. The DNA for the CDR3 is TGTGCCAGCAGCTTCTCCCCACAGGCAGATACGCAGTATTTT. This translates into CASSFSPQADTQYF.

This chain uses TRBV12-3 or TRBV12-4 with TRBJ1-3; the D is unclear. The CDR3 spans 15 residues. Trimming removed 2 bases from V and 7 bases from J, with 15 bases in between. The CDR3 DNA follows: TGTGCCAGCAGTTTATTGGGGAGTAACTGGAACACCATATATTTT. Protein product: CASSLLGSNWNTIYF.

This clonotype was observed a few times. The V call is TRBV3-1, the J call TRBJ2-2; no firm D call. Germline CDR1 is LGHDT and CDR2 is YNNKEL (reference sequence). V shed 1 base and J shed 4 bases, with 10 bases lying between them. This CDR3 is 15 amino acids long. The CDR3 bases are TGTGCCAGCAGCCAAGTTCGGAAATCCACCGGGGAGCTGTTTTTT. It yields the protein CASSQVRKSTGELFF.

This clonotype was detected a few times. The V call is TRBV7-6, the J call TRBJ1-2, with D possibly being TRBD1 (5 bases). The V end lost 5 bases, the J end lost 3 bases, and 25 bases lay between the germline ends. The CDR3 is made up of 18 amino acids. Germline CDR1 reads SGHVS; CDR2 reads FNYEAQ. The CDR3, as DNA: TGTGCCAGCAGCCGTCACCCCCTATCCTGGGGCTTCTACTATGGCTACACCTTC. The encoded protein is CASSRHPLSWGFYYGYTF.

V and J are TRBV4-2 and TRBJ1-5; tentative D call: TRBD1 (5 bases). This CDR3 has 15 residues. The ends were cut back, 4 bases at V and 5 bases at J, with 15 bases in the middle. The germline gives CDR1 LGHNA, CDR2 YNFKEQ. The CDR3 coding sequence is TGTGCCAGCAGCCCAAGAACGGTGGGGGATCAGCCCCAGCATTTT. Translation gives CASSPRTVGDQPQHF.

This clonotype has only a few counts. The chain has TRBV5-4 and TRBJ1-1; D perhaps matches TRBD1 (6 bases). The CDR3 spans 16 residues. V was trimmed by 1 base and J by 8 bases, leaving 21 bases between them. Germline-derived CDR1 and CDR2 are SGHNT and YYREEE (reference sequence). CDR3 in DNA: TGTGCCAGCAGCTTGTCGGCCCCGTCCCCGGGACAAGAAGCTTTCTTT. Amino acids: CASSLSAPSPGQEAFF.

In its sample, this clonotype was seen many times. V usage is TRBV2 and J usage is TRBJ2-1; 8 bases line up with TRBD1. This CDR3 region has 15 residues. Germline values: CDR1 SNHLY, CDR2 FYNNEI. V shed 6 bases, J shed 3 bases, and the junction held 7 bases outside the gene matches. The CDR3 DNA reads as TGTGCCAGCAGCTTTGGACAGGGCCTCTACAATGAGCAGTTCTTC. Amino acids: CASSFGQGLYNEQFF.

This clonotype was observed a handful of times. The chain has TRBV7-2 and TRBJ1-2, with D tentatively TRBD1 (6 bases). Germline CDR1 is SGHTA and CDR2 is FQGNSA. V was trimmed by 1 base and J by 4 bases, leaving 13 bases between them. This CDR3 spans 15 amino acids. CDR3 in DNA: TGTGCCAGCAGCTTAGGCAACAGGGCGACCTATGGCTACACCTTC. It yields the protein CASSLGNRATYGYTF.

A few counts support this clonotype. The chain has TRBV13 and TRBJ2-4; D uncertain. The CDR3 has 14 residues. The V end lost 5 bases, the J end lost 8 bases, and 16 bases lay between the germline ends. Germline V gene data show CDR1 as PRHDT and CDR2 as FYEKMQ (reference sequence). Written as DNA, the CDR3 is TGTGCCAGCAGCCCGCCGCTCGGGTTCCACATTCAGTACTTC. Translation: CASSPPLGFHIQYF.

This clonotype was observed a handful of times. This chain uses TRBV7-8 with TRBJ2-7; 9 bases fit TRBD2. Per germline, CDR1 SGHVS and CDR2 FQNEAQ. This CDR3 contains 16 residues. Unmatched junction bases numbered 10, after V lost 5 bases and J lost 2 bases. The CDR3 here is CASSPEGLAYPYEQYF. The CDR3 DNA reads TGTGCCAGCAGCCCCGAAGGACTAGCGTATCCCTACGAGCAGTACTTC.

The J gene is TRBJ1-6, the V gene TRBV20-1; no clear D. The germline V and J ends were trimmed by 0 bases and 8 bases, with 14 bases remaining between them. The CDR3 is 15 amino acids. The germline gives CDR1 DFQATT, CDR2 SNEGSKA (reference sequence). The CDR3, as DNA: TGCAGTGCTAGAGACCACGACGGACCTTATTCACCCCTCCACTTT. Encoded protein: CSARDHDGPYSPLHF.

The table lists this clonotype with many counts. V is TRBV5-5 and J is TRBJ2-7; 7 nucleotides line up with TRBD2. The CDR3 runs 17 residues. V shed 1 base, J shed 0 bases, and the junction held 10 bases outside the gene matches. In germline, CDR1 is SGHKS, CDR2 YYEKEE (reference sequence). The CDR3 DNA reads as TGTGCCAGCAGCTTGTCCGCACTGGGAGGGAGCTCCTACGAGCAGTACTTC. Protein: CASSLSALGGSSYEQYF.

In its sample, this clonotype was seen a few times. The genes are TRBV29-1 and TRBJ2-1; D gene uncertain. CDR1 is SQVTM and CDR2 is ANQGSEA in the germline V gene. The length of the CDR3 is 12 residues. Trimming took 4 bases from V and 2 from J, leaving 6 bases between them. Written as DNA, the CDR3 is TGCAGCGTTGGGATACCCTACAATGAGCAGTTCTTC. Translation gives CSVGIPYNEQFF.

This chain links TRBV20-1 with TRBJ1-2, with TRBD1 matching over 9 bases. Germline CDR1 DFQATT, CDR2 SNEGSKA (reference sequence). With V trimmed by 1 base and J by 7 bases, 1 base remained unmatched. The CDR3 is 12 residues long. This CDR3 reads CSARGGQGGYTF. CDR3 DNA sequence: TGCAGTGCTAGAGGGGGACAGGGTGGCTACACCTTC.

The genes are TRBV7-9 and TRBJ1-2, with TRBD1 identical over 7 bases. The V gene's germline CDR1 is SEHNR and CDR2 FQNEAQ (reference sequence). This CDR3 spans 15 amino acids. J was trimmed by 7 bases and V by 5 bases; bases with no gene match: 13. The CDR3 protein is CASSPQGRGLAGYTF. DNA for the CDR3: TGTGCCAGCAGCCCACAGGGAAGGGGGCTGGCTGGCTACACCTTC.

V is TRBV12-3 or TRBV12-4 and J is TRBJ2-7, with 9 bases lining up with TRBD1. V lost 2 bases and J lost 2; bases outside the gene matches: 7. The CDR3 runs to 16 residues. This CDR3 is CASSLTPGQGPYEQYF. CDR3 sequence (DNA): TGTGCCAGCAGTTTAACGCCCGGACAGGGGCCCTACGAGCAGTACTTC.